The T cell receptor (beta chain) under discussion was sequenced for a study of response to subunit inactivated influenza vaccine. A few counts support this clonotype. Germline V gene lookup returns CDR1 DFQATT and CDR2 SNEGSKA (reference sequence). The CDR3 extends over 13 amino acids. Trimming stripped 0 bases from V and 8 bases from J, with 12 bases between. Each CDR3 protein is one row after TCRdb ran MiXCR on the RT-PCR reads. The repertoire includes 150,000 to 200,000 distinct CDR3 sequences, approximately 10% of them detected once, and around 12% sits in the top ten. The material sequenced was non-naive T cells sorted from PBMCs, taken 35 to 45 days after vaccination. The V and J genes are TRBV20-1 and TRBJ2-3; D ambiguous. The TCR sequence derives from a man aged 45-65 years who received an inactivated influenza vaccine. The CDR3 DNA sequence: TGCAGTGCTAGAGACTCCTTTGTCCTTACGCAGTATTTT. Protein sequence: CSARDSFVLTQYF.